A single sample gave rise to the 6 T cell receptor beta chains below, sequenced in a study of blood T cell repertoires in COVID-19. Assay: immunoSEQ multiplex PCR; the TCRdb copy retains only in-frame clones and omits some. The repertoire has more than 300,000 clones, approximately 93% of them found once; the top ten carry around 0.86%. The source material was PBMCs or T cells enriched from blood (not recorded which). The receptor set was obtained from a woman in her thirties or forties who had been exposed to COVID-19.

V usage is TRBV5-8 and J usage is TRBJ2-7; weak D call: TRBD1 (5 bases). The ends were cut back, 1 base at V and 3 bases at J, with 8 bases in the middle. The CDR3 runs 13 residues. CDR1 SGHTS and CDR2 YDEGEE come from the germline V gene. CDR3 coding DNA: TGTGCCAGCAGCTTGCAAAGGGGCTACGAGCAGTACTTC. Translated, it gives CASSLQRGYEQYF.

CDR3 in amino acids: CASSQAGQGYTEAFF. CDR3 sequence (DNA): TGCGCCAGCAGCCAAGCCGGACAGGGGTACACTGAAGCTTTCTTT. The rearrangement links TRBV4-1 to TRBJ1-1; 9 positions agree with TRBD1. Germline-derived CDR1 and CDR2 are MGHRA and YSYEKL. V shed 1 base and J 3 bases; nucleotides not matched to a gene: 3. The CDR3 runs 15 residues.

CDR3 DNA: TGCGCCAGCAGCTTGACAGGGAATTCCTATAATTCACCCCTCCACTTT. Translating gives CASSLTGNSYNSPLHF. The V and J genes are TRBV5-1 and TRBJ1-6, with TRBD1 as a possible D gene (6 bases). The ends were cut back, 1 base at V and 1 base at J, with 9 bases in the middle. Germline assignment: CDR1 SGHRS and CDR2 YFSETQ. The length of the CDR3 is 16 residues.

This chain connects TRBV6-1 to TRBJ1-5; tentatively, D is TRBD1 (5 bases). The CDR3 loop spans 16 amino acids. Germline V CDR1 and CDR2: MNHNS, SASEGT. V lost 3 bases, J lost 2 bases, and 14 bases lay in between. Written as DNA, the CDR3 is TGTGCCAGCAGTGATTGGGGCCGGAGGGGCAATCAGCCCCAGCATTTT. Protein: CASSDWGRRGNQPQHF.

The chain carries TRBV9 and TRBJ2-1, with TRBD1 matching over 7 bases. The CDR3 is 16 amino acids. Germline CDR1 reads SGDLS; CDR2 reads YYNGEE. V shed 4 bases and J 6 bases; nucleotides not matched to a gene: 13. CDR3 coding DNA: TGTGCCAGCAGCCCCTCTAGGGGACAGACATTCAATGAGCAGTTCTTC. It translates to CASSPSRGQTFNEQFF. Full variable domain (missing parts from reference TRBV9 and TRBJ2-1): DSGVTQTPKHLITATGQRVTLRCSPRSGDLSVYWYQQSLDQGLQFLIQYYNGEERAKGNILERFSAQQFPDLHSELNLSSLELGDSALYFCASSPSRGQTFNEQFFGPGTRLTVL.

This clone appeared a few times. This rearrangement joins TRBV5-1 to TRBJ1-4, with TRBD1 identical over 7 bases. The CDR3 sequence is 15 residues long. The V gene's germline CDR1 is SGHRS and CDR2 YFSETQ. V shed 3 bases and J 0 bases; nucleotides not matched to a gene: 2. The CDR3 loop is CASSWGTATNEKLFF. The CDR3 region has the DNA TGCGCCAGCAGCTGGGGGACAGCAACTAATGAAAAACTGTTTTTT. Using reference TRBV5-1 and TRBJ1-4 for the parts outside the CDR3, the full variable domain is KAGVTQTPRYLIKTRGQQVTLSCSPISGHRSVSWYQQTPGQGLQFLFEYFSETQRNKGNFPGRFSGRQFSNSRSEMNVSTLELGDSALYLCASSWGTATNEKLFFGSGTQLSVL.